Given below is one TCR beta chain in context. As yet, its antigen is unknown. This sample is part of a study of graft-versus-host responses after intestinal transplantation. Study summary: Anti-thymocyte globulin induction was given to all recipients, followed by tacrolimus and steroids for three to four years.

The method was immunoSEQ multiplex PCR; TCRdb's version includes in-frame clones alone and lacks a portion of them. The sample consists of over 100,000 clones, more than 85% of them appearing once. The sample consisted of unstimulated CD8+ T cells sorted from spleen or lymph node cells, taken before transplant. The clonotype was recovered from a human donor who was the organ donor for an intestinal transplant.

CDR3 sequence: CASSPNRGGEGIYGYTF. CDR3 nucleotide sequence: TGCGCCAGCAGCCCTAACAGGGGCGGGGAAGGGATCTATGGCTACACCTTC. The chain couples TRBV4-1 to TRBJ1-2; 7 bases line up with TRBD1. CDR1 is MGHRA and CDR2 is YSYEKL in the germline V gene. The CDR3 consists of 17 residues. Unmatched junction bases numbered 15, after V lost 4 bases and J lost 4 bases.